This TCR beta chain was captured in a study of blood T cell repertoires in COVID-19 (dated by TCRdb to about 2020). Describing the broader study: Samples from collaborators originated in the United States, Italy and Spain and spanned both the acute and convalescent phases of COVID-19. The repertoires were released in a freely available public database meant as a resource for research on the immune response to SARS-CoV-2. Sample metadata almost always included a de-identified subject ID, COVID-19 status, age in years and sex. Samples came from the ongoing ImmuneRACE study (first 160 participants) plus 1,254 subjects from 6 global collaborators. The prospective study material was composed of cDNA or gDNA derived from T cells, B-cell-depleted T cells, or PBMCs. Deeply sampled blood TCRbeta repertoires from subjects exposed to, actively infected with, or recovered from COVID-19 were included in the dataset. Where available, HLA class I and class II types were obtained from metadata supplied by the sample provider rather than from assay-based typing. Study-level results and caveats: The quantity of clinical and demographic metadata differed by source and by participant and was supplied without curation.

TCRbeta CDR3 regions were amplified from genomic DNA using the immunoSEQ Assay, a bias-controlled multiplex PCR. In the authors' own workflow: The number of nucleated cells in each sample was estimated from the amplification of reference gene primers within the assay. To quantify the absolute abundance of each unique TCRbeta CDR3 rearrangement, sequence reads were collapsed and filtered. For each sample, productive Simpson clonality was calculated by taking the square root of Simpson's diversity index across productive rearrangements. TCRdb mirrors the immuneACCESS table, restricted to in-frame sequences. Some clones are absent from its copies; in checked studies, under half trace to an unresolved V gene, and the reason for the others is unknown. Clone size and V and J calls were adopted from that table, with D and trimming inferred from the DNA. Across this sample there are over 200,000 clones, with about 89% seen only once. 4% to 5.5% of the sample goes to the ten largest clones.

This clone came up a few times. The antigen it recognizes is unknown. No clone much larger than this one lies a single base away; base qualities are absent. The germline ends are 16 bases apart after V is trimmed by 4 bases and J by 6 bases. There are 15 amino acids in the CDR3, from cysteine to phenylalanine inclusive. The sequence is cut down to CDR3 DNA, 45 bases in frame from base 1. The germline V gene gives CDR1 as SNHLY and CDR2 as FYNNEI. Collaborating institutions collected whole blood in K2EDTA tubes following their own protocols. For TCRbeta analysis, collaborator samples were shipped as frozen whole blood, as isolated PBMCs, or as DNA extracted from either sample type.

The rearrangement combines TRBV2 with TRBJ1-5, with the D gene call left open. The sequence came from a woman aged 40 to 55 with acute or convalescent COVID-19. Material for sequencing was peripheral blood. In nucleotides, the sequence is TGTGCCAGCAGTGCGTCCACAGAGCGGGCTCAGCCCCAGCATTTT. This is translated as CASSASTERAQPQHF. Beyond the CDR3, the reference TRBV2 and TRBJ1-5 genes provide the residues; the full variable domain reads: EPEVTQTPSHQVTQMGQEVILRCVPISNHLYFYWYRQILGQKVEFLVSFYNNEISEKSEIFDDQFSVERPDGSNFTLKIRSTKLEDSAMYFCASSASTERAQPQHFGDGTRLSIL.